A single sample gave rise to the 21 T cell receptor beta chains below, sequenced in a study of response to subunit inactivated influenza vaccine. TCRdb redid the calling of the RT-PCR reads with MiXCR, one entry per CDR3 protein. The table records hundreds of thousands of distinct CDR3 sequences, 7.5% to 8.5% of them present only once. Sequenced material: PBMCs from blood, taken about 24 months after vaccination. The receptors originated from a man between 50 and 69 years old who received an inactivated influenza vaccine.

This chain links TRBV6-1 with TRBJ2-1, with a weak D call TRBD2 (5 bases). Germline V gene lookup returns CDR1 MNHNS and CDR2 SASEGT. The CDR3 is 14 amino acids. Trimming took 8 bases from V and 1 from J, leaving 12 bases between them. CDR3 amino acids: CASRPADSYNEQFF. The CDR3, as DNA: TGTGCCAGCCGCCCAGCGGATTCCTACAATGAGCAGTTCTTC.

This clonotype showed up many times. The chain joins TRBV10-2 to TRBJ1-1; D unclear. CDR3 length: 12 amino acids. The germline V gene has CDR1 WSHSY and CDR2 SAAADI. V lost 1 base to trimming and J lost 4 bases, with 4 bases between them. The CDR3 DNA reads as TGCGCCAGCAGTGAGTGGGCCACTGAAGCTTTCTTT. The encoded protein is CASSEWATEAFF.

This clonotype appeared a few times. The chain is built from TRBV6-2 or TRBV6-3 and TRBJ2-1; tentative D call: TRBD2 (6 bases). V was clipped by 7 bases and J by 10 bases, with 20 bases between them. The CDR3 runs 14 residues. Per germline, CDR1 MNHEY and CDR2 SVGEGT. CDR3 protein: CASNQARGTWEQFF. DNA of the CDR3: TGTGCCAGCAACCAGGCGCGGGGTACATGGGAGCAGTTCTTC.

V and J are TRBV29-1 and TRBJ2-7; 8 nucleotides line up with TRBD1. The CDR3 runs 10 residues. V gave up 7 bases and J gave up 9 bases; unmatched junction bases: 5. Germline lookup yields CDR1 SQVTM and CDR2 ANQGSEA. The CDR3 DNA sequence: TGCAGCGCCCGGGACAGGAGGCAGTACTTC. It specifies CSARDRRQYF.

The table lists this clonotype with a few counts. The chain combines TRBV27 with TRBJ2-5, with 8 positions matching TRBD1. J lost 7 bases, V lost 6 bases, and 10 bases had no gene match. This CDR3 has 14 residues. Looked up from germline, CDR1 is MNHEY and CDR2 is SMNVEV (reference sequence). This chain's CDR3 is CASRITQDRGTQYF. CDR3 nucleotides: TGTGCCAGCAGGATAACCCAAGACAGGGGGACCCAGTACTTC.

The chain has TRBV28 and TRBJ2-5; TRBD2 matches 7 bases. Germline V gene lookup returns CDR1 MDHEN and CDR2 SYDVKM. This CDR3 has 14 amino acids. Trimming removed 6 bases from V and 2 bases from J; junction bases left unmatched: 6. The CDR3 nucleotides read TGTGCCAGCAGAGCGGGAATTCTTCAAGAGACCCAGTACTTC. This translates into CASRAGILQETQYF.

The chain recombines TRBV4-3 with TRBJ1-2; D call uncertain. The CDR3 has 16 residues. CDR1 and CDR2 from the germline V gene are LGHNA and YSLEER. V gave up 0 bases and J gave up 4 bases, with 15 bases separating them. In DNA form, the CDR3 reads TGCGCCAGCAGCCAAGATTGGCTTGGCAGTGGCTATGGCTACACCTTC. Protein sequence: CASSQDWLGSGYGYTF.

This clonotype was seen a handful of times. The chain links TRBV6-4 to TRBJ2-7; 9 nucleotides line up with TRBD1. With V trimmed by 9 bases and J by 2 bases, 2 bases remained unmatched. There are 12 residues in the CDR3. Germline V CDR1 and CDR2: MRHNA, SNTAGT. The chain's CDR3 is CARRDRAYEQYF. The CDR3 bases are TGTGCCAGGCGGGACAGGGCCTACGAGCAGTACTTC.

The chain is built from TRBV20-1 and TRBJ2-5, with TRBD2 identical over 11 bases. Germline V gives CDR1 DFQATT, CDR2 SNEGSKA (reference sequence). V shed 1 base, J shed 4 bases, and the junction held 8 bases outside the gene matches. The length of the CDR3 is 16 residues. The CDR3 DNA sequence: TGCAGTGCTAGAGCTACTAGCGGGGGCTTCAGAGAGACCCAGTACTTC. Its protein product is CSARATSGGFRETQYF.

The chain joins TRBV24-1 to TRBJ2-3; D gene unclear. Germline assignment: CDR1 KGHDR and CDR2 SFDVKD. V was shortened by 4 bases and J by 2 bases, with 9 bases between the two germline ends. There are 14 residues in the CDR3. Here the CDR3 reads CATSDPEPTDTQYF. The CDR3 DNA is TGTGCCACCAGTGACCCTGAACCCACAGATACGCAGTATTTT.

The gene calls are TRBV7-7 and TRBJ1-1; D remains unclear. V lost 5 bases, J lost 3 bases, and 10 bases lay in between. The CDR3 sequence is 13 residues long. Per the germline V gene, CDR1 is SSHAT and CDR2 is FNYEAQ (reference sequence). CDR3 DNA: TGTGCCAGCAGCCCCAAGGACTACACTGAAGCTTTCTTT. It yields the protein CASSPKDYTEAFF.

This clonotype appeared a few times. The chain couples TRBV4-3 to TRBJ1-1, with D maybe TRBD1 (5 bases). The CDR3 has 14 residues. Trimming cost V 1 base and J 8 bases, with 14 bases left between them. Germline CDR1 is LGHNA and CDR2 is YSLEER. CDR3 sequence: CASSQGGGQAEAFF. The CDR3 region has the DNA TGCGCCAGCAGCCAAGGAGGAGGACAAGCGGAAGCTTTCTTT.

The genes are TRBV28 and TRBJ2-7, with 7 positions matching TRBD1. The CDR3 consists of 15 residues. The germline V gene encodes CDR1 MDHEN and CDR2 SYDVKM. Germline trimming cut 6 bases from V and 1 base from J; bases unmatched to any gene: 9. The CDR3 sequence: CASRTGTEGSYEQYF. In DNA form, the CDR3 reads TGTGCCAGCAGAACCGGGACAGAGGGGTCCTACGAGCAGTACTTC.

The rearrangement joins TRBV29-1 to TRBJ1-4, with 7 bases fitting TRBD1. The V segment lost 8 bases and the J segment 5 bases; nucleotides outside the gene matches: 5. Germline values: CDR1 SQVTM, CDR2 ANQGSEA. This CDR3 has 12 amino acids. CDR3 sequence: CSITGENEKLFF. DNA for the CDR3: TGCAGCATTACAGGGGAAAATGAAAAACTGTTTTTT.

In this sample, this clonotype turned up a few times. V is TRBV7-3 and J is TRBJ2-3, with 8 bases matching TRBD2. The CDR3 is 19 residues long. Germline CDR1 is SGHTA and CDR2 is FQGTGA. V dropped 5 bases and J dropped 0; count of bases not matched to a gene: 16. The CDR3 nucleotides read TGTGCCAGCAGCCGTACCGGAAGCGGGAGTATCGTTAGCACAGATACGCAGTATTTT. Translation gives CASSRTGSGSIVSTDTQYF.

This clonotype was observed a handful of times. The rearrangement links TRBV7-2 to TRBJ2-7; a possible D gene is TRBD2 (5 bases). The V end lost 0 bases, the J end lost 7 bases, and 7 bases lay between the germline ends. The CDR3 has 12 residues. CDR1 is SGHTA and CDR2 is FQGNSA in the germline V gene. The CDR3: CASSLATGEQYF. The CDR3 DNA reads as TGTGCCAGCAGCTTAGCGACGGGGGAGCAGTACTTC.

CDR3 protein: CAISDRQGTEAFF. In nucleotides, the CDR3 is TGTGCCATCAGTGACCGCCAAGGGACTGAAGCTTTCTTT. The chain joins TRBV10-3 to TRBJ1-1; D uncertain. V was clipped by 3 bases and J by 5 bases, with 10 bases between them. The CDR3 totals 13 residues. Germline V gives CDR1 ENHRY, CDR2 SYGVKD.

This clonotype was seen ten or more times. The chain has TRBV12-3 or TRBV12-4 and TRBJ2-7; the D is unclear. The CDR3 spans 12 residues. V lost 4 bases to trimming and J lost 6 bases, with 10 bases between them. The CDR3 here is CASSSPDREQYF. Here the CDR3 DNA reads TGTGCCAGCAGTTCCCCCGACCGCGAGCAGTACTTC.

As to this clonotype: Mismatch with germline at one junction end may stem from a read error. The rearrangement links TRBV2 to TRBJ1-6; D might be TRBD1 (5 bases). This CDR3 has 18 amino acids. Germline V gene lookup returns CDR1 SNHLY and CDR2 FYNNEI. CDR3 DNA: TGTACCAGCGTCTCCCTCAGGGACCAAAGCTCCTATAATTCACCCCTCCACTTT. Protein product: CTSVSLRDQSSYNSPLHF.

This clonotype was seen ten or more times. The CDR3 here is CASSLQGPQETQYF. The CDR3 DNA is TGTGCCAGCTCTCTGCAGGGGCCCCAAGAGACCCAGTACTTC. This chain uses TRBV28 with TRBJ2-5; possibly TRBD1 for D (6 bases). The CDR3 spans 14 residues. V lost 8 bases, J lost 1 base, and 14 bases lay in between. The germline V gene encodes CDR1 MDHEN and CDR2 SYDVKM. Together with reference TRBV28 and TRBJ2-5, the CDR3 gives the full variable domain: DVKVTQSSRYLVKRTGEKVFLECVQDMDHENMFWYRQDPGLGLRLIYFSYDVKMKEKGDIPEGYSVSREKKERFSLILESASTNQTSMYLCASSLQGPQETQYFGPGTRLLVL.

This clonotype was observed many times. V usage is TRBV20-1 and J usage is TRBJ1-1; D uncertain. The CDR3 loop spans 13 amino acids. Germline V gene sequence: CDR1 DFQATT, CDR2 SNEGSKA (reference sequence). The germline V and J ends were trimmed by 5 bases and 4 bases, with 14 bases remaining between them. The DNA of the CDR3 is TGCAGTGCTCCCCCCTGGACGGGCACTGAAGCTTTCTTT. It yields the protein CSAPPWTGTEAFF.